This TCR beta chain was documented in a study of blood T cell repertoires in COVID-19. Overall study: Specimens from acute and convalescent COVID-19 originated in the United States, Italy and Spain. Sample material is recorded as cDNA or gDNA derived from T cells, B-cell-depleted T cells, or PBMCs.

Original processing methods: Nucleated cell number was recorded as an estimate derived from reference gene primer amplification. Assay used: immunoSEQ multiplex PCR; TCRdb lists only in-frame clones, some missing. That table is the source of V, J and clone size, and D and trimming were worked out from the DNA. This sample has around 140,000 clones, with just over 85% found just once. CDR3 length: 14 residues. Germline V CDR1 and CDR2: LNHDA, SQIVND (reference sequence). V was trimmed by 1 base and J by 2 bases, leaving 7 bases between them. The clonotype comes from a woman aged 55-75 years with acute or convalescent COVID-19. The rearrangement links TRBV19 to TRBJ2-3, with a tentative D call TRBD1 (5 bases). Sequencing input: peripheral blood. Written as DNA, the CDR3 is TGTGCCAGTAGTATAGGGGGCTACACAGATACGCAGTATTTT. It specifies CASSIGGYTDTQYF.